Sequencing of this T cell receptor (beta chain) was carried out in a study of cytomegalovirus exposure and HLA in healthy donors. Germline V lookup: CDR1 ENHRY, CDR2 SYGVKD. The CDR3 length is 14 residues. J gave up 2 bases and V 6 bases, and 4 bases lay outside the gene matches. PCR amplification relied on 60 Vbeta primers (plus 13 Jbeta primers). TCRdb's table, derived via immunoSEQ multiplex PCR, lists solely in-frame clones and lacks some. The sample lists roughly 130,000 clones, over 70% occurring once. The clonotype originates from a woman in her forties in good health and CMV-seronegative. The specimen sequenced was PBMCs. V gene TRBV10-3 combines with J gene TRBJ2-3; 8 bases fit TRBD1. CDR3 coding DNA: TGTGCCATCAGCCCGGGACAGGTCACAGATACGCAGTATTTT. Its protein is CAISPGQVTDTQYF.